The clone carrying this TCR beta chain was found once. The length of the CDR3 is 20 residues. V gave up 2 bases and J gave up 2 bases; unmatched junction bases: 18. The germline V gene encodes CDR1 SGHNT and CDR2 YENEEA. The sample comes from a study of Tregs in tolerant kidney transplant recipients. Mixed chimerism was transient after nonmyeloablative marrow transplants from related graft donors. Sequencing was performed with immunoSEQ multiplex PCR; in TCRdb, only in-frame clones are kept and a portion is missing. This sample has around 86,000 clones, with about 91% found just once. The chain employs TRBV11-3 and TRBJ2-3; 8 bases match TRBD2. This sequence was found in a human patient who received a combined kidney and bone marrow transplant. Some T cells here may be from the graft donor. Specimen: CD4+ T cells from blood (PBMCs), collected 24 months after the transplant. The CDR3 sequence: CASSLLRRGYAGGLTDTQYF. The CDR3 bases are TGTGCCAGCAGCTTATTACGTCGGGGGTACGCGGGAGGCCTCACAGATACGCAGTATTTT.